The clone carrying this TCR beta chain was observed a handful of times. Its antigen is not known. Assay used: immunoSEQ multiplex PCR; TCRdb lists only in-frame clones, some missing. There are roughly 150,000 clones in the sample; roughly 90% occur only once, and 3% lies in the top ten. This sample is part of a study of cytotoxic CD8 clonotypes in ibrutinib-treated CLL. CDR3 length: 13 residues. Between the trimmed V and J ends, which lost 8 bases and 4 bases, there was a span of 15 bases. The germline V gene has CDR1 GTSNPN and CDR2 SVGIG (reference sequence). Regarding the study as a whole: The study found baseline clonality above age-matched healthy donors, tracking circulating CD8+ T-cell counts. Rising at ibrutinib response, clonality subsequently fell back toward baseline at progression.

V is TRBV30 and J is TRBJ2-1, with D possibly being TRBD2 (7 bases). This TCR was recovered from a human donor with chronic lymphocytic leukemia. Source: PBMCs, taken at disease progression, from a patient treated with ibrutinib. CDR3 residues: CAGGRERYNEQFF. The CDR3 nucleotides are TGTGCCGGGGGGCGGGAGAGGTACAATGAGCAGTTCTTC.